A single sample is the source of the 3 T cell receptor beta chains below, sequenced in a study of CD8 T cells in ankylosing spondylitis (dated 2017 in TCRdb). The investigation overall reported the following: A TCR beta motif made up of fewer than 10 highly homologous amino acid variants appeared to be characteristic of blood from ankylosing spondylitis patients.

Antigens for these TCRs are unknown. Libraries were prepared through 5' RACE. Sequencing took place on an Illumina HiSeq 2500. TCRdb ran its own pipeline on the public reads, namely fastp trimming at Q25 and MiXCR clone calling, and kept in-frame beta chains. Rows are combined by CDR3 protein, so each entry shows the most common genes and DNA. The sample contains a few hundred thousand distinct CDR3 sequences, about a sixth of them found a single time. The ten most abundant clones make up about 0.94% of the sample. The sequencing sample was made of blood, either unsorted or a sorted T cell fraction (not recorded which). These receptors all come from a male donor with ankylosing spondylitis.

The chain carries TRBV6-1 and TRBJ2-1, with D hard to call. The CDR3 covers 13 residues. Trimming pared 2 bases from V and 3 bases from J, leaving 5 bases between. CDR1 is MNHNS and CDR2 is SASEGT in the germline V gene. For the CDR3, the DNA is TGTGCCAGCAGTGAAATGGTCTACAATGAGCAGTTCTTC. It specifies CASSEMVYNEQFF.

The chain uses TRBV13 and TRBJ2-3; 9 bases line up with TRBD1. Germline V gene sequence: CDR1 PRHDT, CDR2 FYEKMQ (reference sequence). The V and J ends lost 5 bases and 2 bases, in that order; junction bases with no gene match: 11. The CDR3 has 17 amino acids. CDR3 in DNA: TGTGCCAGCAGCGGAGGACAGGGGACCTTATTCACAGATACGCAGTATTTT. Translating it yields CASSGGQGTLFTDTQYF.

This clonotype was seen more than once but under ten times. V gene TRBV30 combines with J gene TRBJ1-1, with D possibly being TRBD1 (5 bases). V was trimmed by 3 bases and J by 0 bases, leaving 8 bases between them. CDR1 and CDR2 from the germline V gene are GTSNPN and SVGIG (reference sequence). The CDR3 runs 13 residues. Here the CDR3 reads CAWRWGMNTEAFF. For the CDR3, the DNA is TGTGCCTGGAGGTGGGGGATGAACACTGAAGCTTTCTTT.